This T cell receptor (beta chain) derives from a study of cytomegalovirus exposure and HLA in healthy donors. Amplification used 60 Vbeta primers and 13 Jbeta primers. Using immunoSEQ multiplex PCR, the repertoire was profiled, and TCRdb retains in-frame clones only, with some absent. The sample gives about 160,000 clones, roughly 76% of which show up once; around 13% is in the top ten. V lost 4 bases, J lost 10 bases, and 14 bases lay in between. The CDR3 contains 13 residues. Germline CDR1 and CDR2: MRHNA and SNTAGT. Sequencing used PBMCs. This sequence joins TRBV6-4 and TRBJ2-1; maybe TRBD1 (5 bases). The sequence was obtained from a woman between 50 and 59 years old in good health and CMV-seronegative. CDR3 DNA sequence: TGTGCCAGCAGTGCCAGGGTTTCCGGCGAGCAGTTCTTC. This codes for CASSARVSGEQFF.